The clone carrying this TCR beta chain has more than one count but fewer than ten. The sample is drawn from a study of blood T cells in healthy people across ages. The second PCR ran about 6 to 12 cycles with a sample-barcoded 5' primer and J-beta primers. Tagging of each cDNA molecule was performed by a template-switch adaptor with 12 random nucleotides. Each sample provided no less than 2.5 million CDR3-containing paired-end reads. In TCRdb, the 5' RACE reads were re-called with MiXCR into one record per CDR3 protein. There are some 560,000 distinct CDR3 sequences in the sample; over 25% occur only once, and approximately 3.6% lies in the top ten. This sample was shared with a second study, whose subject was T cells of mothers and their children.

The TCR originated in a boy aged 2 to 9 in good health. Sequencing used blood.

The CDR3 coding sequence is TGCAGCGTTGAAGGGGTGTCGGCAGATACGCAGTATTTT. Its translation is CSVEGVSADTQYF. The genes are TRBV29-1 and TRBJ2-3; D unclear. The CDR3 has 13 amino acids. The V gene lost 1 base and the J gene lost 4 bases, with 9 bases spanning the gap. The germline V gene encodes CDR1 SQVTM and CDR2 ANQGSEA.